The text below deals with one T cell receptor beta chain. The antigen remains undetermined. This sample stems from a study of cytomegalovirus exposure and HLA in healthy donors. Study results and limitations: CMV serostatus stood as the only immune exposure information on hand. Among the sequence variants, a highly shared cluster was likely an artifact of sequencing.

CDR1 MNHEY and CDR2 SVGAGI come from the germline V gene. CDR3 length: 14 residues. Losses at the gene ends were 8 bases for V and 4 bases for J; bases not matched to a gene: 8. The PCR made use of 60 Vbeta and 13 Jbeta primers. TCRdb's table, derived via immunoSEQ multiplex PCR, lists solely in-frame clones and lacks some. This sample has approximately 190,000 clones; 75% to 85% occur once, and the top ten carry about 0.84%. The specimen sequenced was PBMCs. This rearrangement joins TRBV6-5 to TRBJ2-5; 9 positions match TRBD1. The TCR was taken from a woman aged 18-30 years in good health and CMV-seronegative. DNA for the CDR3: TGTGCCAGCCACGGGACAGGGAAAGGAGAGACCCAGTACTTC. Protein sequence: CASHGTGKGETQYF.